A single sample gave rise to the 25 T cell receptor beta chains below, sequenced in a study of blood T cell repertoires in COVID-19. The protocol was immunoSEQ multiplex PCR, while the TCRdb copy is restricted to in-frame clones and leaves out a portion. In the table there are 130,000 to 150,000 clones, around 90% of which are singletons. The sequenced material came from peripheral blood. Every receptor here comes from a woman aged 50 to 60 with acute or convalescent COVID-19.

The V and J genes are TRBV28 and TRBJ2-1; D is perhaps TRBD1 (6 bases). There are 14 residues in the CDR3. Trimming removed 3 bases from V and 2 bases from J, with 8 bases in between. Germline V gives CDR1 MDHEN, CDR2 SYDVKM. The CDR3 region is CASSFDRTYNEQFF. CDR3 nucleotides: TGTGCCAGCAGTTTCGACAGGACCTACAATGAGCAGTTCTTC.

The rearrangement joins TRBV19 to TRBJ1-5; weak D call: TRBD1 (5 bases). The germline gives CDR1 LNHDA, CDR2 SQIVND (reference sequence). The V and J ends lost 3 bases and 6 bases respectively, with 15 bases between them. The CDR3 length is 15 residues. Written as DNA, the CDR3 is TGTGCCAGTAGTATGACGGGGGAGATGAGTCAGCCCCAGCATTTT. Translated, it gives CASSMTGEMSQPQHF.

This chain joins TRBV11-2 and TRBJ2-5; D gene uncertain. The germline V and J ends were trimmed by 0 bases and 3 bases, with 5 bases remaining between them. Germline CDR1 and CDR2: SGHAT and FQNNGV. The CDR3 is 13 amino acids. This CDR3 reads CASSLEREETQYF. The DNA of the CDR3 is TGTGCCAGCAGCTTAGAACGGGAAGAGACCCAGTACTTC.

V is TRBV5-6 and J is TRBJ2-1; D perhaps matches TRBD1 (5 bases). The CDR3 spans 13 residues. The germline V gene encodes CDR1 SGHDT and CDR2 YYEEEE. The V end lost 1 base, the J end lost 4 bases, and 6 bases lay between the germline ends. The CDR3 loop reads CASSLRQYNEQFF. The CDR3 DNA sequence: TGTGCCAGCAGCTTGCGACAGTACAATGAGCAGTTCTTC.

This chain connects TRBV5-1 to TRBJ1-5; no firm D call. With 2 bases removed from V and 1 base from J, the gap between germline ends came to 13 bases. Germline loops: CDR1 SGHRS, CDR2 YFSETQ. The CDR3 covers 16 residues. This CDR3 reads CASSFYRQMSNQPQHF. The CDR3 DNA follows: TGCGCCAGCAGCTTCTATCGCCAAATGAGCAATCAGCCCCAGCATTTT.

This clone has only one observation. V usage is TRBV5-1 and J usage is TRBJ2-7, with 7 bases that match TRBD1. Germline values: CDR1 SGHRS, CDR2 YFSETQ. The CDR3 has 13 residues. V dropped 4 bases and J dropped 6; count of bases not matched to a gene: 7. CDR3 coding DNA: TGCGCCAGCAGCCCAACAGGGGTCGGCGAGCAGTACTTC. It yields the protein CASSPTGVGEQYF. Based on the CDR3 plus reference TRBV5-1 and TRBJ2-7, the full variable domain is KAGVTQTPRYLIKTRGQQVTLSCSPISGHRSVSWYQQTPGQGLQFLFEYFSETQRNKGNFPGRFSGRQFSNSRSEMNVSTLELGDSALYLCASSPTGVGEQYFGPGTRLTVT.

The chain links TRBV6-6 to TRBJ1-6; TRBD1 matches at 8 bases. Germline values: CDR1 MNHNY, CDR2 SVGAGI (reference sequence). This CDR3 comprises 15 residues. V was pared by 1 base and J by 6 bases, with 2 bases of the junction left unmatched. The CDR3 is CASSYFGQGNSPLHF. The CDR3, as DNA: TGTGCCAGCAGTTACTTCGGACAGGGTAATTCACCCCTCCACTTT.

The chain recombines TRBV30 with TRBJ2-7; 12 nucleotides line up with TRBD2. After removal of 2 bases from V and 3 bases from J, the junction contained 14 bases not matched to a gene. The CDR3 runs to 18 residues. CDR1 is GTSNPN, CDR2 SVGIG, per germline (reference sequence). In nucleotides, the CDR3 is TGTGCCTGGAGTTGGGGCTCCACTAGCGGGGGGACCCACTACGAGCAGTACTTC. Its translation is CAWSWGSTSGGTHYEQYF.

The genes are TRBV9 and TRBJ1-2; D gene uncertain. Germline lookup yields CDR1 SGDLS and CDR2 YYNGEE. Trimming left V 0 bases short and J 4 bases short, with 13 bases between. This CDR3 is 15 amino acids long. This CDR3 reads CASSVATGSGYGYTF. The CDR3 region has the DNA TGTGCCAGCAGCGTAGCTACGGGATCCGGCTATGGCTACACCTTC.

The gene calls are TRBV27 and TRBJ1-2, with D uncertain. Germline lookup yields CDR1 MNHEY and CDR2 SMNVEV (reference sequence). The CDR3 consists of 14 residues. Deletions cut 6 bases from V and 8 bases from J, with 19 bases between. The CDR3, as DNA: TGTGCCAGCAGAGCGTCCCGTGGCAGCCTAGGCTACACCTTC. Encoded protein: CASRASRGSLGYTF.

The CDR3 region is CASSLTRTSGTLFF. DNA of the CDR3: TGTGCCAGCAGCTTAACTCGGACTAGCGGGACTCTGTTCTTC. The J gene is TRBJ2-1, the V gene TRBV7-3; 12 bases align to TRBD2. The CDR3 length is 14 residues. Unmatched junction bases numbered 6, after V lost 0 bases and J lost 15 bases. The germline V gene encodes CDR1 SGHTA and CDR2 FQGTGA.

The genes are TRBV12-3 or TRBV12-4 and TRBJ1-1, with D unresolved. This CDR3 spans 13 amino acids. With 3 bases removed from V and 8 bases from J, the gap between germline ends came to 13 bases. The CDR3, as DNA: TGTGCCAGCAGTTTTAGTGGGGAGTCAGAAGCTTTCTTT. It specifies CASSFSGESEAFF.

The chain combines TRBV7-9 with TRBJ1-1, with TRBD1 identical over 9 bases. CDR1 and CDR2 (germline): SEHNR, FQNEAQ (reference sequence). The CDR3 has 18 residues. V trimming: 0 bases; J trimming: 0 bases; junction bases outside the gene matches: 8. As DNA, the CDR3 is TGTGCCAGCAGCTTAGCGCTGGGACAGGGTTCTTTGAACACTGAAGCTTTCTTT. This sequence encodes CASSLALGQGSLNTEAFF.

V and J are TRBV27 and TRBJ2-1; 7 bases line up with TRBD1. V lost 5 bases to trimming and J lost 4 bases; unmatched junction nucleotides: 23. The CDR3 is 20 amino acids. The germline V gene encodes CDR1 MNHEY and CDR2 SMNVEV (reference sequence). CDR3 sequence: CASSPSDHQRGQSVYNEQFF. The CDR3, as DNA: TGTGCCAGCAGTCCATCCGACCACCAACGGGGACAGTCAGTATACAATGAGCAGTTCTTC.

The gene calls are TRBV13 and TRBJ1-5; TRBD1 might be the D (5 bases). The CDR3 is 15 amino acids. Trimming removed 5 bases from V and 1 base from J, with 12 bases in between. Germline V gives CDR1 PRHDT, CDR2 FYEKMQ (reference sequence). CDR3 sequence reads: CASSPGHGSNQPQHF. The DNA of the CDR3 is TGTGCCAGCAGCCCCGGACACGGCAGCAATCAGCCCCAGCATTTT.

This clone was seen only a few times. V gene TRBV7-9 combines with J gene TRBJ2-7, with D possibly matching TRBD2 (5 bases). The CDR3 has 12 amino acids. Germline CDR1 is SEHNR and CDR2 is FQNEAQ (reference sequence). Trimming left V 7 bases short and J 0 bases short, with 7 bases between. As DNA, the CDR3 is TGTGCCAGCATAGGGAGCTCCTACGAGCAGTACTTC. Its protein is CASIGSSYEQYF.

The chain recombines TRBV5-8 with TRBJ1-5; 8 bases map to TRBD1. V shed 4 bases, J shed 6 bases, and the junction held 9 bases outside the gene matches. Germline CDR1 reads SGHTS; CDR2 reads YDEGEE. The length of the CDR3 is 15 residues. DNA for the CDR3: TGTGCCAGCAGCGTAGACAGGGGTGAAGGTCAGCCCCAGCATTTT. This codes for CASSVDRGEGQPQHF.

The rearrangement uses TRBV18 and TRBJ2-1; maybe TRBD2 (6 bases). Germline CDR1 reads KGHSH; CDR2 reads LQKENI. V was clipped by 3 bases and J by 9 bases, with 21 bases between them. The CDR3 contains 16 residues. The CDR3 DNA reads TGTGCCAGCTCACCTTTTGGGTGGGAGGCGGCGGGTGAGCAGTTCTTC. This codes for CASSPFGWEAAGEQFF.

This clone came up a few times. The rearrangement joins TRBV9 to TRBJ2-7; maybe TRBD2 (6 bases). The CDR3 covers 14 residues. CDR1 is SGDLS and CDR2 is YYNGEE in the germline V gene. Trimming shortened V by 3 bases and J by 6 bases, and 16 bases separated the two germline ends. The CDR3 region has the DNA TGTGCCAGCAGCGCAAACTCCCTAGCGCGCGAGCAGTACTTC. Translating it yields CASSANSLAREQYF.

This sequence joins TRBV5-1 and TRBJ1-6; TRBD1 agrees at 10 bases. J was trimmed by 9 bases and V by 4 bases; bases with no gene match: 10. The germline CDR1 and CDR2 sequences are SGHRS and YFSETQ. The CDR3 covers 16 residues. CDR3 DNA sequence: TGCGCCAGCAGCCTGGATGGGGACAGGGGAGGTTCACCCCTCCACTTT. Protein sequence: CASSLDGDRGGSPLHF.

The chain is built from TRBV12-5 and TRBJ1-1; weak D call: TRBD1 (5 bases). The CDR3 spans 15 residues. Germline-derived CDR1 and CDR2 are LGHNT and FRNRAP. Trimming shortened V by 1 base and J by 1 base, and 10 bases separated the two germline ends. The CDR3 DNA follows: TGTGCTAGTGGTTTGGAGGGAGGGGCGAACACTGAAGCTTTCTTT. Encoded protein: CASGLEGGANTEAFF. Variable domain in full (rest from reference TRBV12-5 and TRBJ1-1): DARVTQTPRHKVTEMGQEVTMRCQPILGHNTVFWYRQTMMQGLELLAYFRNRAPLDDSGMPKDRFSAEMPDATLATLKIQPSEPRDSAVYFCASGLEGGANTEAFFGQGTRLTVV.

V is TRBV5-1 and J is TRBJ1-2; perhaps TRBD1 as D (5 bases). CDR3 length equals 13 residues. Germline CDR1 is SGHRS and CDR2 is YFSETQ. V lost 4 bases and J lost 2, with 9 bases in between. The chain's CDR3 is CASSPTVNYGYTF. Here the CDR3 DNA reads TGCGCCAGCAGCCCGACAGTAAACTATGGCTACACCTTC.

This chain joins TRBV5-1 and TRBJ1-4; 11 bases align to TRBD1. The CDR3 loop spans 14 amino acids. Germline V gene data show CDR1 as SGHRS and CDR2 as YFSETQ. J gave up 8 bases and V 4 bases, and 4 bases lay outside the gene matches. The CDR3 loop reads CASSPGQGEEKLFF. The CDR3 coding sequence is TGCGCCAGCAGCCCGGGACAGGGGGAAGAAAAACTGTTTTTT.

CDR3: CASGKQGSYEQYF. The CDR3 DNA reads as TGTGCCAGTGGGAAACAGGGCTCCTACGAGCAGTACTTC. The chain recombines TRBV19 with TRBJ2-7, with TRBD1 as a possible D gene (6 bases). Trimming shortened V by 8 bases and J by 0 bases, and 11 bases separated the two germline ends. The CDR3 extends over 13 amino acids. Germline V gene sequence: CDR1 LNHDA, CDR2 SQIVND (reference sequence).

This chain connects TRBV5-6 to TRBJ2-7; possible D gene TRBD2, 6 bases. Germline assignment: CDR1 SGHDT and CDR2 YYEEEE. V dropped 1 base and J dropped 4 bases, with 12 bases sitting between them. CDR3 length equals 14 residues. The CDR3 loop reads CASSLYTSWYEQYF. As DNA, the CDR3 is TGTGCCAGCAGCTTGTACACTAGCTGGTACGAGCAGTACTTC.